This record looks at one T cell receptor (beta chain) sequence and its context. The CDR3 totals 12 residues. CDR1 and CDR2 (germline): SGDLS, YYNGEE. The V gene lost 4 bases and the J gene lost 6 bases, with 7 bases spanning the gap. The data are from a study of shared T cell receptors in the human thymus. Some clones are missing from TCRdb's copy, which holds only in-frame ones; the method was immunoSEQ multiplex PCR. This sample carries 500,000 to 750,000 clones, over 75% of them seen once, and the ten largest clones take 0.0085% to 0.012%. These data were also filed under a second study, of human thymus T cells. That study reports: Obtained as resections during corrective heart surgery, the thymus tissue was then studied. Thymic and blood repertoires appeared to show biased V and J gene usage. Unrelated individuals were reported by related research to share highly overlapping thymic repertoires.

The genes are TRBV9 and TRBJ2-2; D is perhaps TRBD1 (6 bases). This clonotype was sampled from a boy younger than two with a congenital heart defect. The sequenced sample consisted of thymocytes. CDR3 bases: TGTGCCAGCAGCCCAGGGGCCGGGGAGCTGTTTTTT. As protein: CASSPGAGELFF.